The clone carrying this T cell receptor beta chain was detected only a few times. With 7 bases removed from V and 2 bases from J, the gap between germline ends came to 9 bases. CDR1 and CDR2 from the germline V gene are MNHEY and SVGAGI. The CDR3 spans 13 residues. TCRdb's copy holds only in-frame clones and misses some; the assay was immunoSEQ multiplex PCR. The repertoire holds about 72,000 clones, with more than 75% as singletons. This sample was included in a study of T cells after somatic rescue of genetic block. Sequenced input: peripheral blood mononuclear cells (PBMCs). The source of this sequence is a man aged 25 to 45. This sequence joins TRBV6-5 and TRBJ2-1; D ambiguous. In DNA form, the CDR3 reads TGTGCCAGCAAGGGTTATCCCTACAATGAGCAGTTCTTC. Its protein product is CASKGYPYNEQFF.